This TCR beta chain was recorded in a study of T cells in Graves' hyperthyroidism and ophthalmopathy. Study at large: Blood was drawn when the patient was first diagnosed and still untreated.

TCR beta CDR3 sequences were amplified from RNA transcripts. HTBI primers drove first-round RT-PCR of the TCR CDR3. TCRdb re-analysed the multiplex PCR reads in MiXCR, keeping a single row per CDR3 protein. Of hundreds of thousands of distinct CDR3 sequences in the sample, 30% to 40% were seen once. This sequence was found in a woman aged 40 to 49 with Graves' hyperthyroidism. Sequenced input: blood.

DNA of the CDR3: TGCGCCAGCAGCACCGGGCCCTCAAACTCCGAGCAGTACTTC. This sequence encodes CASSTGPSNSEQYF. The gene calls are TRBV5-1 and TRBJ2-7; D remains ambiguous. The length of the CDR3 is 14 residues. Germline-derived CDR1 and CDR2 are SGHRS and YFSETQ. Trimming removed 4 bases at V and 6 bases at J, with 17 bases between.